The rows below give T cell receptor beta chains drawn from one sample of a study of identical twins. One entry per CDR3 protein results from TCRdb running MiXCR on the 5' RACE reads. The table lists roughly 570,000 distinct CDR3 sequences, just under 10% of them singletons. In addition, the sample was reused for a study of yellow fever vaccine responses in identical twins.

The sample was PBMCs. These receptors all come from a woman younger than 30 in good health. The CDR3 runs from the conserved cysteine through the conserved F or W. The D gene is left open where the match is weak. A row's size may be missing; if present it is once, few, many or a size class.

D: -
V: TRBV5-6
size: -
J: TRBJ2-7
DNA: TGTGCCAGCAGCTTGGCAAGGCTTTTGTCCTACGAGCAGTACTTC
CDR3: CASSLARLLSYEQYF

D: TRBD2
V: TRBV4-3
size: -
J: TRBJ2-7
DNA: TGCGCCAGCAGCCAATCATCGCGGGAGGACGAGCAGTACTTC
CDR3: CASSQSSREDEQYF

D: TRBD2
V: TRBV7-6
size: -
J: TRBJ2-2
DNA: TGTGCCAGCAGCGCCGGGACTAGGTCCACCGGGGAGCTGTTTTTT
CDR3: CASSAGTRSTGELFF

D: TRBD2
V: TRBV20-1
size: many
J: TRBJ2-1
DNA: TGCAGTGCTAGATCGGGGGGACTAGCGGTTTACAATGAGCAGTTCTTC
CDR3: CSARSGGLAVYNEQFF

D: -
V: TRBV29-1
size: many
J: TRBJ2-7
DNA: TGCAGCGTTGAAGATCCTTCTCGGGCGGGCCTCCAGTACTTC
CDR3: CSVEDPSRAGLQYF

D: -
V: TRBV5-6
size: -
J: TRBJ2-5
DNA: TGTGCCAGCAGCTTTAACTTGGGCCAAGAGACCCAGTACTTC
CDR3: CASSFNLGQETQYF

D: TRBD2
V: TRBV5-4
size: -
J: TRBJ2-1
DNA: TGTGCCAGCAGCTTGGCCGGGACTAGCGGAAATGAGCAGTTCTTC
CDR3: CASSLAGTSGNEQFF

D: -
V: TRBV7-2
size: many
J: TRBJ2-1
DNA: TGTGCCAGCAGCCCACCCGGGACACTTGTGGTCAATGAGCAGTTCTTC
CDR3: CASSPPGTLVVNEQFF

D: -
V: TRBV20-1
size: -
J: TRBJ1-5
DNA: TGCAGTGCTAGAGATATCGCAGGGAGTAATCAGCCCCAGCATTTT
CDR3: CSARDIAGSNQPQHF

D: -
V: TRBV12-3/TRBV12-4
size: many
J: TRBJ1-5
DNA: TGTGCCAGCAGTTTAAAAAGTTGGTATAGCAATCAGCCCCAGCATTTT
CDR3: CASSLKSWYSNQPQHF

D: -
V: TRBV6-1
size: few
J: TRBJ2-2
DNA: TGTGCCAGCAGTGGAAGACGAGCGGGCACCGGGGAGCTGTTTTTT
CDR3: CASSGRRAGTGELFF

D: -
V: TRBV29-1
size: few
J: TRBJ2-2
DNA: TGCAGCGTTGCGGGGGGAGACAGGGTCGGGGAGCTGTTTTTT
CDR3: CSVAGGDRVGELFF

D: -
V: TRBV29-1
size: few
J: TRBJ2-3
DNA: TGCAGCGTGGGACCAAGGGGCACAGATACGCAGTATTTT
CDR3: CSVGPRGTDTQYF

D: TRBD2
V: TRBV3-1
size: many
J: TRBJ2-3
DNA: TGTGCCAGCAGCCAAGGTTCGAGCGGGATTCAGTATTTT
CDR3: CASSQGSSGIQYF

D: -
V: TRBV28
size: few
J: TRBJ1-6
DNA: TGTGCCAGCAGTTTAGCGGGGGACACAAGGAATTCACCCCTCCACTTT
CDR3: CASSLAGDTRNSPLHF

D: TRBD1
V: TRBV5-1
size: few
J: TRBJ2-1
DNA: TGCGCCAGCAGCTCCTTGCGGGACAGGGGGTTTTGGGGCGGCAATGAGCAGTTCTTC
CDR3: CASSSLRDRGFWGGNEQFF

D: -
V: TRBV12-3/TRBV12-4
size: many
J: TRBJ2-7
DNA: TGTGCCAGCAGTTTTGCCGACAGGAGCTACGAGCAGTACTTC
CDR3: CASSFADRSYEQYF

D: -
V: TRBV5-6
size: few
J: TRBJ2-7
DNA: TGTGCCAGCAGCTTGACTTCTTCCAACTACGAGCAGTACTTC
CDR3: CASSLTSSNYEQYF

D: -
V: TRBV7-9
size: few
J: TRBJ2-7
DNA: TGTGCCAGCAGCTTGCCCGGGACGGAACCTTACGAGCAGTACTTC
CDR3: CASSLPGTEPYEQYF

D: TRBD1
V: TRBV5-1
size: -
J: TRBJ2-7
DNA: TGCGCCAGCAGCCCGGGACAGGGAGTTTCCTACGAGCAGTACTTC
CDR3: CASSPGQGVSYEQYF

D: -
V: TRBV7-2
size: -
J: TRBJ2-7
DNA: TGTGCCAGCACTCCGGGGCTCGCCACCTACGAGCAGTACTTC
CDR3: CASTPGLATYEQYF

D: -
V: TRBV7-2
size: -
J: TRBJ1-1
DNA: TGTGCCAGCAGCTCCTCTATTCAAGCCGCAGGGATCACTGAAGCTTTCTTT
CDR3: CASSSSIQAAGITEAFF

D: -
V: TRBV29-1
size: many
J: TRBJ2-3
DNA: TGCAGCGTTGATGGGCCAGCAGGGGGGGTACCAGATACGCAGTATTTT
CDR3: CSVDGPAGGVPDTQYF

D: -
V: TRBV7-2
size: many
J: TRBJ2-1
DNA: TGTGCCAGCAGCTTAGCGCAGACGGGGTTGTACAATGAGCAGTTCTTC
CDR3: CASSLAQTGLYNEQFF

D: -
V: TRBV10-3
size: many
J: TRBJ2-5
DNA: TGTGCCATCAGTTATCGGGAGCAAGAGACCCAGTACTTC
CDR3: CAISYREQETQYF

D: -
V: TRBV20-1
size: few
J: TRBJ2-3
DNA: TGCAGTGCTCCCGGGACTACAGATACGCAGTATTTT
CDR3: CSAPGTTDTQYF

D: -
V: TRBV16
size: -
J: TRBJ2-3
DNA: TGTGCCAGCAGCCAAGCATTGCCGCAAGATTGGACAGATACGCAGTATTTT
CDR3: CASSQALPQDWTDTQYF

D: TRBD2
V: TRBV28
size: -
J: TRBJ2-3
DNA: TGTGCCAGCAGTGTAGCCGGGACTAGCGCCACAGATACGCAGTATTTT
CDR3: CASSVAGTSATDTQYF

D: TRBD1
V: TRBV10-3
size: many
J: TRBJ1-2
DNA: TGTGCCATCAGTGAGATCGAAGAGACAGGGGGCTACACCTTC
CDR3: CAISEIEETGGYTF

D: TRBD2
V: TRBV12-3/TRBV12-4
size: -
J: TRBJ2-1
DNA: TGTGCCTGCAGTTTAGGCGGGAGGGCCGAAGGTTCCTACAATGAGCAGTTCTTC
CDR3: CACSLGGRAEGSYNEQFF

D: -
V: TRBV20-1
size: many
J: TRBJ1-1
DNA: TGCAGTGCTAGAGATGGAGGCGCTGAAGCTTTCTTT
CDR3: CSARDGGAEAFF

D: TRBD1
V: TRBV15
size: -
J: TRBJ2-2
DNA: TGTGCCACCAGCAGAGGCAGGGGGCGGGACACCGGGGAGCTGTTTTTT
CDR3: CATSRGRGRDTGELFF

D: TRBD1
V: TRBV10-3
size: few
J: TRBJ2-1
DNA: TGTGCCATCAGTACAGGGGAAGGCAATGAGCAGTTCTTC
CDR3: CAISTGEGNEQFF

D: TRBD1
V: TRBV28
size: few
J: TRBJ2-5
DNA: TGTGCCAGCAGAGAGGACAGGGCTGTCGAGACCCAGTACTTC
CDR3: CASREDRAVETQYF

D: -
V: TRBV21-1
size: -
J: TRBJ2-2
DNA: -
CDR3: CASSFPVIPPRERPGSCFF

D: TRBD2
V: TRBV20-1
size: many
J: TRBJ2-5
DNA: TGCAGTGCTGACCGATTCTCTGGACTAGTGTCGGAGACCCAGTACTTC
CDR3: CSADRFSGLVSETQYF

D: -
V: TRBV5-1
size: many
J: TRBJ2-7
DNA: TGCGCCAGCAGCTTGGGGGGGATCTTCTACGAGCAGTACTTC
CDR3: CASSLGGIFYEQYF

D: -
V: TRBV4-2
size: many
J: TRBJ1-1
DNA: TGTGCCAGCAGCCAAGATTTGAAAGGACCAACGGACACTGAAGCTTTCTTT
CDR3: CASSQDLKGPTDTEAFF

D: -
V: TRBV6-2/TRBV6-3
size: few
J: TRBJ2-2
DNA: TGTGCCAGCAGTTACTCTGCGGGCGAAACCGGGGAGCTGTTTTTT
CDR3: CASSYSAGETGELFF

D: TRBD2
V: TRBV10-3
size: -
J: TRBJ2-1
DNA: TGTGCCATCAGTGGGACTAGCGGGAGCTCCTACAATGAGCAGTTCTTC
CDR3: CAISGTSGSSYNEQFF

D: TRBD1
V: TRBV7-9
size: -
J: TRBJ2-7
DNA: TGTGCCAGCAGCCCACAGGGGAAAAGTTTCTCCTACGAGCAGTACTTC
CDR3: CASSPQGKSFSYEQYF

D: -
V: TRBV7-3
size: -
J: TRBJ2-1
DNA: TGTGCCAGCTCTTGGACAACCTACAATGAGCAGTTCTTC
CDR3: CASSWTTYNEQFF

D: -
V: TRBV20-1
size: many
J: TRBJ2-4
DNA: TGCAGTGCTAGACCCACGGACAGTCTAGCCAAAAACATTCAGTACTTC
CDR3: CSARPTDSLAKNIQYF

D: -
V: TRBV11-2
size: -
J: TRBJ2-7
DNA: TGTGCCAGCAGCTCCGTCCCCCTTAGCGCGGGACTCTACGAGCAGTACTTC
CDR3: CASSSVPLSAGLYEQYF

D: TRBD1
V: TRBV24-1
size: -
J: TRBJ1-2
DNA: TGTGCCACCAGTGAAGCAGGACAGGACTATGGCTACACCTTC
CDR3: CATSEAGQDYGYTF

D: -
V: TRBV28
size: few
J: TRBJ2-5
DNA: TGTGCCAGCAGCCCCCTGGCAGCCCCTCGAGAGACCCAGTACTTC
CDR3: CASSPLAAPRETQYF

D: -
V: TRBV4-2
size: -
J: TRBJ2-1
DNA: TGTGCCAGCAGCCTGGACGCGGTGGGGCGCGAGCAGTTCTTC
CDR3: CASSLDAVGREQFF

D: TRBD1
V: TRBV29-1
size: many
J: TRBJ1-2
DNA: TGCAGCGTGGACCGTAGGACAGGAGACTATGGCTACACCTTC
CDR3: CSVDRRTGDYGYTF

D: TRBD2
V: TRBV10-3
size: many
J: TRBJ2-1
DNA: TGTGCCATCAGTCCCGAAGGGACTAGCGGGAAGGGGGATGAGCAGTTCTTC
CDR3: CAISPEGTSGKGDEQFF

D: -
V: TRBV7-9
size: few
J: TRBJ2-5
DNA: TGTGCCAGCAGCACACGAGAGGGGGAGACCCAGTACTTC
CDR3: CASSTREGETQYF

D: -
V: TRBV3-1
size: many
J: TRBJ2-3
DNA: TGTGCCAGCAGCCACCTCGCGACTGAGTACACAGATACGCAGTATTTT
CDR3: CASSHLATEYTDTQYF

D: TRBD1
V: TRBV7-2
size: many
J: TRBJ2-3
DNA: TGTGCCAGCAGCGGGGACAGGGACAGGGATACGCAGTATTTT
CDR3: CASSGDRDRDTQYF

D: -
V: TRBV3-1
size: -
J: TRBJ2-6
DNA: TGTGCCAGCAGCCACCCGGGGGGGGCCAACGTCCTGACTTTC
CDR3: CASSHPGGANVLTF

D: -
V: TRBV5-1
size: few
J: TRBJ2-1
DNA: TGCGCCAGCAGCCCGAAACAGGGTACCTCCTACAATGAGCAGTTCTTC
CDR3: CASSPKQGTSYNEQFF

D: -
V: TRBV5-1
size: few
J: TRBJ2-7
DNA: TGCGCCAGCGGTGTCGACTTTCCTTACGAGCAGTACTTC
CDR3: CASGVDFPYEQYF

D: TRBD2
V: TRBV7-8
size: -
J: TRBJ2-1
DNA: TGTGCCAGCAGCTTACTCCTAGCGGGAGCTATAGTTGACAATGAGCAGTTCTTC
CDR3: CASSLLLAGAIVDNEQFF

D: -
V: TRBV3-1
size: few
J: TRBJ2-4
DNA: TGTGCCAGCAGCCAAGTTGGTACAGCTCTAGCCAAAAACATTCAGTACTTC
CDR3: CASSQVGTALAKNIQYF

D: -
V: TRBV6-1
size: few
J: TRBJ2-7
DNA: TGTGCCAGCAAGAGGGTGGAAGGGGGTTTCTACGAGCAGTACTTC
CDR3: CASKRVEGGFYEQYF

D: -
V: TRBV18
size: many
J: TRBJ2-2
DNA: TGTGCCAGCAGTCCATTAACCGGGGAGCTGTTTTTT
CDR3: CASSPLTGELFF